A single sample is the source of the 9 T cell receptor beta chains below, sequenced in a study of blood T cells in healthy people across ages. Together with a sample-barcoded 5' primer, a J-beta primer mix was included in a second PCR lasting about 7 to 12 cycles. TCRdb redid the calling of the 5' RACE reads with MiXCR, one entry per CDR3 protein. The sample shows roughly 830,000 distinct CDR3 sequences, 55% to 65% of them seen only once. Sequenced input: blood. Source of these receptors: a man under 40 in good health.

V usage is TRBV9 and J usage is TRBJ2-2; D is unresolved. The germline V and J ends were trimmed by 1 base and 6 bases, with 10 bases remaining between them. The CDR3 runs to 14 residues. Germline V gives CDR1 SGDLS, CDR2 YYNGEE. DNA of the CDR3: TGTGCCAGCAGCGTATCATTTGAGGCCGGGGAGCTGTTTTTT. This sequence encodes CASSVSFEAGELFF.

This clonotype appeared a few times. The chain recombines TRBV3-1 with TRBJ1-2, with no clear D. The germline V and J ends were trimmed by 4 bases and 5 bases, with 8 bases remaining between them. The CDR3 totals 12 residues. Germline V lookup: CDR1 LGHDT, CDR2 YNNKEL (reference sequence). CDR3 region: CASSLQLYGYTF. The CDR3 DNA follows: TGTGCCAGCAGCCTTCAGCTATATGGCTACACCTTC.

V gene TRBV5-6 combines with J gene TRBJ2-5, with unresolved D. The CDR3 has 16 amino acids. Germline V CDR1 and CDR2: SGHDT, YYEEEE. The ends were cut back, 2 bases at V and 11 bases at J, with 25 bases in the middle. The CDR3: CASSFPASSLYNEQYF. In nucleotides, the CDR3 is TGTGCCAGCAGCTTCCCCGCATCCAGCCTCTACAATGAGCAGTACTTC.

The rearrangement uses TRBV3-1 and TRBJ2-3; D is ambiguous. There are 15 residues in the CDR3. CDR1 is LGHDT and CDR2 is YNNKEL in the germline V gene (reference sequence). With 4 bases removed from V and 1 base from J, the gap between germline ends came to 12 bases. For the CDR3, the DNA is TGTGCCAGCAGCCCTCCCAGTTCTGGCACAGATACGCAGTATTTT. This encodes CASSPPSSGTDTQYF.

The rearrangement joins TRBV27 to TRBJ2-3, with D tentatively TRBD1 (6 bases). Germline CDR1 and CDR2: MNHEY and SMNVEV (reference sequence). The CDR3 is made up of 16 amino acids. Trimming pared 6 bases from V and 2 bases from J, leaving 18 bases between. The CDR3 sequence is CASSPRGADNTDTQYF. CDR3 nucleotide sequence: TGTGCCAGCAGCCCCAGGGGAGCGGACAACACAGATACGCAGTATTTT.

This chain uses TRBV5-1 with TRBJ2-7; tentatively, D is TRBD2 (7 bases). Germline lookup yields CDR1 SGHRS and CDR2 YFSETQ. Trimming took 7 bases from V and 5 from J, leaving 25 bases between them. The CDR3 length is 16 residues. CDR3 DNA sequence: TGCGCCAGCTTCCGACTTGGTGGGGGGGCCATCGACGAGCAGTACTTC. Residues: CASFRLGGGAIDEQYF.

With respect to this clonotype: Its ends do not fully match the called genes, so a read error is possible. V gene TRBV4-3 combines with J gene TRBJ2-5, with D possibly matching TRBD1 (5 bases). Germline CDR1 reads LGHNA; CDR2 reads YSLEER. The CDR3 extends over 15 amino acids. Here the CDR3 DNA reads TGCGCCGGCAGCCAATTCTCCAAGGACATCCGCGTTCAGTACTTC. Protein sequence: CAGSQFSKDIRVQYF.

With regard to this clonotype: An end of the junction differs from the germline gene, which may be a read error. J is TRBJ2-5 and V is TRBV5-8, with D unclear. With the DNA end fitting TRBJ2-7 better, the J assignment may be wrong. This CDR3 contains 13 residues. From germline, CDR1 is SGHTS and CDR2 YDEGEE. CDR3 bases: TGTGCCGGCAGCCCGGCTCCTGTATACGAGCAGTACTTC. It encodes CAGSPAPVYEQYF.

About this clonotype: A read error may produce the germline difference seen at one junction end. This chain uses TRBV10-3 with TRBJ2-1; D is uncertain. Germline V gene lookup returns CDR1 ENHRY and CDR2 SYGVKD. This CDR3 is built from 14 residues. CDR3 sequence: CAIREPGIDKEQFF. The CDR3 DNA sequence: TGTGCCATCAGAGAGCCTGGGATCGACAAGGAGCAGTTCTTC.